Below are 6 T cell receptor beta chains sequenced from a single sample in a study of cytomegalovirus exposure and HLA in healthy donors. The study ran its PCR with 60 Vbeta and 13 Jbeta primers. TCRdb's table, derived via immunoSEQ multiplex PCR, lists solely in-frame clones and lacks some. The sample yields about 75,000 clones, 84% seen once. Sequences were obtained from PBMCs. The source is a man aged 65 to 85 in good health and CMV-seropositive.

This clone was recorded only once. The chain joins TRBV28 to TRBJ1-5, with unresolved D. CDR1 is MDHEN and CDR2 is SYDVKM in the germline V gene. CDR3 size: 15 residues. The ends were cut back, 2 bases at V and 3 bases at J, with 11 bases in the middle. The CDR3 loop reads CASSLGGHDNQPQHF. The CDR3 region has the DNA TGTGCCAGCAGTTTAGGTGGGCATGACAATCAGCCCCAGCATTTT.

CDR3 DNA: TGTGCCAGCAGCTCGGGACAGGGGGCGAAGTACGAGCAGTACTTC. Amino acid sequence: CASSSGQGAKYEQYF. The chain employs TRBV6-4 and TRBJ2-7, with 12 bases aligning to TRBD1. The CDR3 contains 15 residues. CDR1 MRHNA and CDR2 SNTAGT come from the germline V gene. Germline trimming cut 6 bases from V and 4 bases from J; bases unmatched to any gene: 7.

This sequence joins TRBV5-1 and TRBJ2-2; 8 bases fit TRBD1. Germline values: CDR1 SGHRS, CDR2 YFSETQ. This CDR3 contains 14 residues. The V and J ends lost 3 bases and 4 bases, in that order; junction bases with no gene match: 2. CDR3 nucleotide sequence: TGCGCCAGCAGCTCTCAGGGGGCCACCGGGGAGCTGTTTTTT. Translation: CASSSQGATGELFF.

The chain combines TRBV6-6 with TRBJ2-7; 12 bases fit TRBD2. With 7 bases clipped from V and 4 bases from J, the junction kept 5 bases outside the gene matches. CDR1 is MNHNY and CDR2 is SVGAGI in the germline V gene (reference sequence). CDR3 length: 14 amino acids. Here the CDR3 DNA reads TGTGCCAGCACGGAGGGGACTAGCGGGTACGAGCAGTACTTC. It is translated as CASTEGTSGYEQYF.

The V call is TRBV5-1, the J call TRBJ2-2; 7 positions match TRBD1. Germline CDR1 SGHRS, CDR2 YFSETQ. The CDR3 length is 15 residues. Trimming removed 5 bases from V and 4 bases from J; junction bases left unmatched: 8. In DNA form, the CDR3 reads TGCGCCAGCAGTTGGACAGGTCAAACCACCGGGGAGCTGTTTTTT. It yields the protein CASSWTGQTTGELFF.

The chain employs TRBV2 and TRBJ1-1, with a weak D call TRBD1 (5 bases). The CDR3 consists of 14 residues. V was clipped by 7 bases and J by 3 bases, with 15 bases between them. Germline V gives CDR1 SNHLY, CDR2 FYNNEI. This chain's CDR3 is CASNLGWGDTEAFF. The CDR3 nucleotides are TGTGCCAGCAATTTAGGCTGGGGGGACACTGAAGCTTTCTTT. The variable domain in full, completed from reference TRBV2 and TRBJ1-1, reads EPEVTQTPSHQVTQMGQEVILRCVPISNHLYFYWYRQILGQKVEFLVSFYNNEISEKSEIFDDQFSVERPDGSNFTLKIRSTKLEDSAMYFCASNLGWGDTEAFFGQGTRLTVV.